Below are 2 T cell receptor beta chains sequenced from a single sample in a study of spatial heterogeneity in lung cancer. Time point meaning: blood at routine non-recurrence follow-up after resection. Researchers sequenced whole RNA taken from tumor, nontumor lung or frozen PBMC without sorting. One entry per CDR3 protein, called by TCRdb with MiXCR from the 5' RACE reads. The sample lists 20,000 to 30,000 distinct CDR3 sequences; 5% to 6.5% were seen once. The sample was PBMCs, taken at follow-up. The receptors were gathered from a male donor with early-stage non-small cell lung cancer.

The CDR3 bases are TGTGCCAGCAGCTTAAACCCCCTCGAGCAGTACTTC. This encodes CASSLNPLEQYF. The chain combines TRBV7-2 with TRBJ2-7; D is ambiguous. The germline CDR1 and CDR2 sequences are SGHTA and FQGNSA. Trimming removed 2 bases from V and 6 bases from J, with 8 bases in between. The CDR3 consists of 12 residues.

By sample share, this clonotype is medium-sized. This chain connects TRBV29-1 to TRBJ1-1; D unclear. CDR3 length: 14 residues. Trimming shortened V by 7 bases and J by 3 bases, and 18 bases separated the two germline ends. Germline V gives CDR1 SQVTM, CDR2 ANQGSEA. CDR3: CSARKAGMYTEAFF. CDR3 DNA: TGCAGCGCCAGAAAAGCAGGAATGTACACTGAAGCTTTCTTT.